This is a list of T cell receptor beta chains from one sample in a study of CD8 T cells in ankylosing spondylitis. Each CDR3 protein gets one entry after TCRdb re-called the 5' RACE reads with MiXCR. The profile shows 29,000 or so distinct CDR3 sequences, less than 6.5% of them singletons. The specimen was blood, either unsorted or a sorted T cell fraction (not recorded which). The receptors shown here come from a female donor with ankylosing spondylitis or in good health (not recorded which). Both conserved end residues are part of each CDR3. A D gene is named only where the DNA matches it firmly. The listing skips clone size in some rows; elsewhere it reads once, few, many or a size class.

d_call	v_call	clone_size	j_call	cdr3_nt	cdr3_aa
-	TRBV9	-	TRBJ2-1	TGTGCCAGCAGCGTAGGAACTGGAGGGGGCCATAAAGGGTACAATGAGCAGTTCTTC	CASSVGTGGGHKGYNEQFF
TRBD1	TRBV9	many	TRBJ1-2	TGTGCCAGCAGCGCCACGGGACAGGGGACCTATGGCTACACCTTC	CASSATGQGTYGYTF
-	TRBV9	many	TRBJ2-1	TGTGCCAGCAGCGTAGGTAGCGGACGAAAGTACAATGAGCAGTTCTTC	CASSVGSGRKYNEQFF
TRBD2	TRBV9	-	TRBJ2-1	TGTGCCAGCAGCGTAGAGGGGCGGGGGGTTGGTGGTGAGCAGTTCTTC	CASSVEGRGVGGEQFF
TRBD1	TRBV9	few	TRBJ1-2	TGTGCCAGCACAACGACAGGGAACCCCTCCTATGGCTACACCTTC	CASTTTGNPSYGYTF
-	TRBV9	medium-sized	TRBJ1-1	TGTGCCAGCAGCGTAGATTCGCAGGGGCTCGGAACTGAAGCTTTCTTT	CASSVDSQGLGTEAFF
-	TRBV9	many	TRBJ2-3	TGTGCCAGCAGCGTAGGAGGGGACGGCACAGATACGCAGTATTTT	CASSVGGDGTDTQYF
TRBD2	TRBV9	many	TRBJ2-1	TGTGCCAGCAGCGTAGAGCTAGCGGGGGCCTACAATGAGCAGTTCTTC	CASSVELAGAYNEQFF
-	TRBV23-1	many	TRBJ2-7	TGCGCCAGCCGGACGGCTACCTACGAGCAGTACTTC	CASRTATYEQYF
TRBD2	TRBV9	many	TRBJ2-3	TGTGCCAGCAGCGTAGTGAACGGGGGGGATACGCAGTATTTT	CASSVVNGGDTQYF
-	TRBV9	many	TRBJ2-2	TGTGCCAGCGGCGGAGTCGGGTACGGGGAGCTGTTTTTT	CASGGVGYGELFF
-	TRBV9	-	TRBJ2-3	TGTGCCAGCAGCGACAACCGGGCCTCTACAGATACGCAGTATTTT	CASSDNRASTDTQYF
-	TRBV21-1	many	TRBJ2-4	TGTGCCAGCAGCATATGCAGGCAGGAGACAAATATGGCCAAAAACATTCAGTACTTC	CASSICRQETNMAKNIQYF
-	TRBV9	medium-sized	TRBJ2-4	TGTGCCAGCAGCCCAGGGATAGCCAAAAACATTCAGTACTTC	CASSPGIAKNIQYF
-	TRBV9	many	TRBJ2-7	TGTGCCAGCAGCGCCGGTCCGGCTAGCTCCTACGAGCAGTACTTC	CASSAGPASSYEQYF
-	TRBV9	-	TRBJ2-5	TGTGCCAGCAGCGTAGCATCGAACCAAGAGACCCAGTACTTC	CASSVASNQETQYF
TRBD2	TRBV9	many	TRBJ2-1	TGTGCCAGCAGCGCAATACTAGCGGGAGGCCGATACAATGAGCAGTTCTTC	CASSAILAGGRYNEQFF
-	TRBV9	many	TRBJ1-3	TGTGCCAGCAGCGTAGGCGAGGGAAACACCATATATTTT	CASSVGEGNTIYF
-	TRBV9	many	TRBJ2-7	TGTGCCAGCAGCCGTAGGGGGTTAGATTACTACGAGCAGTACTTC	CASSRRGLDYYEQYF
TRBD1	TRBV9	many	TRBJ1-4	TGTGCCAGCAGCTCCGGACAGGGAGAGGAAAAACTGTTTTTT	CASSSGQGEEKLFF
-	TRBV14	many	TRBJ2-1	TGTGCCGGGTCGGCTCGCGGACGCTCCTACAATGAGCAGTTCTTC	CAGSARGRSYNEQFF
TRBD2	TRBV9	-	TRBJ2-7	TGTGCCAGCAGCGGGTCAGCGGGAGGGCCTTACGAGCAGTACTTC	CASSGSAGGPYEQYF
TRBD2	TRBV9	many	TRBJ2-2	TGTGCCAGCAGCGCCGGGACTAGTAAGGGGGAGCTGTTTTTT	CASSAGTSKGELFF
TRBD2	TRBV9	-	TRBJ2-2	TGTGCCAGCAGCGTAGTAGCGGGAGGGCCCGGGGAGCTGTTTTTT	CASSVVAGGPGELFF
TRBD2	TRBV9	many	TRBJ2-6	TGTGCCAGCAGCGTAGCTAATAGCGGGGCCGCCGGGGCCAACGTCCTGACTTTC	CASSVANSGAAGANVLTF
-	TRBV9	many	TRBJ2-3	TGTGCCAGCAGCGTAGACTCGGGACTTCTCGGGGATACGCAGTATTTT	CASSVDSGLLGDTQYF
-	TRBV9	medium-sized	TRBJ1-3	TGTGCCAGCAGCAGTGGGAACTCTGGAAACACCATATATTTT	CASSSGNSGNTIYF
-	TRBV9	-	TRBJ2-3	TGTGCCAGCAGCGTTGGTGGGATGGGCACAGATACGCAGTATTTT	CASSVGGMGTDTQYF
-	TRBV9	many	TRBJ2-3	TGTGCCAGCAGCGTAGAGACGGCTAGCACAGATACGCAGTATTTT	CASSVETASTDTQYF
TRBD1	TRBV9	many	TRBJ2-7	TGTGCCAGCAGCGAAGGACAGGGGGGGCTCGAGCAGTACTTC	CASSEGQGGLEQYF
TRBD2	TRBV9	many	TRBJ2-3	TGTGCCAGCAGCGTAGTGTCGGGGGGGCAAGATACGCAGTATTTT	CASSVVSGGQDTQYF
-	TRBV9	medium-sized	TRBJ2-2	TGTGCCAGCAGCGTAGGTTTTATGACCGCCACCGGGGAGCTGTTTTTT	CASSVGFMTATGELFF
-	TRBV9	few	TRBJ2-1	TGTGCCAGCAGCGTAGGACAGGAGAATGAGCAGTTCTTC	CASSVGQENEQFF
-	TRBV9	medium-sized	TRBJ1-4	TGTGCCAGCAGCGTATCGCCCCACGGAGGTGAAAAACTGTTTTTT	CASSVSPHGGEKLFF
TRBD2	TRBV9	many	TRBJ2-5	TGTGCCAGCAGCGTAGGGCTAGCGGGGACCCAGTACTTC	CASSVGLAGTQYF
-	TRBV9	many	TRBJ2-1	TGTGCCAGCAGCGTACGCCCCCCTGAGCCGATGGGTTACAATGAGCAGTTCTTC	CASSVRPPEPMGYNEQFF
-	TRBV9	many	TRBJ2-7	TGTGCCAGCAGCGTTCACGCGTCGCCGGATCTTTACGAGCAGTACTTC	CASSVHASPDLYEQYF
-	TRBV9	many	TRBJ2-3	TGTGCCAGCAGCGTACTCCAGGGCACCGTCTACACAGATACGCAGTATTTT	CASSVLQGTVYTDTQYF
-	TRBV9	many	TRBJ1-2	TGTGCCAGCAGCGACGTTGGGTCTAGCTATGGCTACACCTTC	CASSDVGSSYGYTF
TRBD1	TRBV9	many	TRBJ2-2	TGTGCCAGCAGCGTAGATCCTACAGGGGGCTTCACCGGGGAGCTGTTTTTT	CASSVDPTGGFTGELFF
TRBD1	TRBV9	-	TRBJ2-7	TGTGCCAGCAGTAGAACCGGGACAGGGTTTAACTACGAGCAGTACTTC	CASSRTGTGFNYEQYF
-	TRBV9	-	TRBJ2-1	TGTGCCAGCAGCGTAGTCGTGGGGGCTAACAATGAGCAGTTCTTC	CASSVVVGANNEQFF
-	TRBV9	many	TRBJ2-3	TGTGCCAGCAGCGCGCAGGGCTCAGATACGCAGTATTTT	CASSAQGSDTQYF
-	TRBV9	-	TRBJ2-3	TGTGCCAGCAGCGTAGACCTGGCAGGTACGCAGTATTTT	CASSVDLAGTQYF
TRBD2	TRBV9	many	TRBJ2-5	TGTGCCAGCAGCGTGGGCGGGAGCGAGACCCAGTACTTC	CASSVGGSETQYF
-	TRBV9	many	TRBJ2-5	TGTGCCAGCAGCCCCCAGGGATGGGAGACCCAGTACTTC	CASSPQGWETQYF